This T cell receptor (beta chain) emerged from a study of blood T cell repertoires in COVID-19. For the study at large: Both acute and convalescent COVID-19 samples were obtained from the United States, Italy and Spain. T cells, B-cell-depleted T cells, or PBMCs provided the cDNA or gDNA that served as material.

Original methodology: Amplifying reference gene primers gave estimates of nucleated cell counts. Sequenced by immunoSEQ multiplex PCR; TCRdb stores in-frame clones only, minus some. V and J calls and clone size are those listed in that table; D and trimming were worked out from the DNA. In the table there are 100,000 or so clones, 91% of which are singletons. The CDR3 loop spans 14 amino acids. Germline lookup yields CDR1 MNHEY and CDR2 SMNVEV (reference sequence). V lost 5 bases and J lost 0, with 10 bases in between. The receptor was isolated from a man between 18 and 29 years old with acute or convalescent COVID-19. Source material: peripheral blood. This chain joins TRBV27 and TRBJ1-1; D is ambiguous. The CDR3 coding sequence is TGTGCCAGCAGTCCATCCCCCCTGAACACTGAAGCTTTCTTT. Protein: CASSPSPLNTEAFF.